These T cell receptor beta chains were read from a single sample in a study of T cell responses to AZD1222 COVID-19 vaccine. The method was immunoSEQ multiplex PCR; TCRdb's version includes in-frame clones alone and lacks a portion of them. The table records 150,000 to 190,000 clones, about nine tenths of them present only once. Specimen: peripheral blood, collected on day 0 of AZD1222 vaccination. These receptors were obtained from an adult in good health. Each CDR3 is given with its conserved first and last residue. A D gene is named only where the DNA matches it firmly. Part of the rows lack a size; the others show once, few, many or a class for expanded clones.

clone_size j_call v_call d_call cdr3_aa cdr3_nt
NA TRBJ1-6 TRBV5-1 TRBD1 CASSSFGTGEGSPLHF TGCGCCAGCAGCTCATTTGGGACAGGGGAGGGTTCACCCCTCCACTTT
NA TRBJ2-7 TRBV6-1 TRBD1 CASSELGTENYEQYF TGTGCCAGCAGTGAACTCGGGACAGAAAACTACGAGCAGTACTTC
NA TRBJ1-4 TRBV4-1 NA CASSQVDDRATNEKLFF TGCGCCAGCAGCCAAGTCGATGACCGTGCAACTAATGAAAAACTGTTTTTT
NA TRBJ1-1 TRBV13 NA CASSLAGMNTEAFF TGTGCCAGCAGCCTCGCCGGGATGAACACTGAAGCTTTCTTT
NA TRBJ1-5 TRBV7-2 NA CASSLVGFRDQPQHF TGTGCCAGCAGCTTAGTCGGGTTCCGTGATCAGCCCCAGCATTTT
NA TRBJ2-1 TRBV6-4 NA CASSDGTSYNEQFF TGTGCCAGCAGTGACGGGACATCCTACAATGAGCAGTTCTTC
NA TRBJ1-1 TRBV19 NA CASSRGLNTEAFF TGTGCCAGTAGTAGGGGCCTCAACACTGAAGCTTTCTTT
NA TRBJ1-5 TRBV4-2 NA CASSQERRETSNQPQHF TGTGCCAGCAGCCAAGAGCGCCGGGAGACTAGCAATCAGCCCCAGCATTTT
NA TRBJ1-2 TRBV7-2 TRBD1 CASSLGTGVEYGYTF TGTGCCAGCAGCTTAGGTACAGGGGTGGAGTATGGCTACACCTTC
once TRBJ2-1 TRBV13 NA CASSPSGRRYNEQFF TGTGCCAGCAGCCCATCGGGCCGCAGGTACAATGAGCAGTTCTTC
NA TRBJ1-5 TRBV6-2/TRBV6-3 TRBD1 CASSYDRGHQPQHF TGTGCCAGCAGTTATGACAGGGGCCATCAGCCCCAGCATTTT
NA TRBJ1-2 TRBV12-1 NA CASSSKPGQGYGYTF TGTGCCAGCAGCTCCAAACCGGGACAGGGCTATGGCTACACCTTC
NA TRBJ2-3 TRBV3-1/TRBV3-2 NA CASSQDLRVARTDTQYF TGTGCCAGCAGCCAAGACCTGCGGGTAGCGCGCACAGATACGCAGTATTTT
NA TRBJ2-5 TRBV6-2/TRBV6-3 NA CASSYGTASETQYF TGTGCCAGCAGTTACGGGACCGCGTCAGAGACCCAGTACTTC
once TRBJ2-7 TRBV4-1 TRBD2 CASSQVGAGGYEQYF TGCGCCAGCAGCCAAGTGGGAGCGGGAGGCTACGAGCAGTACTTC
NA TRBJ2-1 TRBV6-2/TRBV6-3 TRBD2 CASSYDGTRRNEQFF TGTGCCAGCAGTTACGACGGGACTAGGAGGAATGAGCAGTTCTTC
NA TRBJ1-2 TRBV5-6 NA CASSSTDTNYGYTF TGTGCCAGCAGCTCTACGGATACTAACTATGGCTACACCTTC
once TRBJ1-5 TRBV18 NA CASSPNELTVNQPQHF TGTGCCAGCTCACCAAATGAATTAACGGTCAATCAGCCCCAGCATTTT
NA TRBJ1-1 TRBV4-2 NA CASSQDRVRGTEAFF TGTGCCAGCAGCCAAGATCGGGTCAGAGGGACTGAAGCTTTCTTT
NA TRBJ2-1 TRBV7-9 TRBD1 CASSGQGGGDEQFF TGTGCCAGCAGCGGACAGGGTGGTGGGGATGAGCAGTTCTTC
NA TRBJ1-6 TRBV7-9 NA CASQAGPYNSPLHF TGTGCAAGCCAGGCAGGGCCCTATAATTCACCCCTCCACTTT
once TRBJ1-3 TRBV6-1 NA CASSEALPGGNTIYF TGTGCCAGCAGTGAAGCGCTTCCTGGCGGAAACACCATATATTTT
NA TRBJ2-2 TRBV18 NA CASSPSTLVTGELFF TGTGCCAGCTCACCAAGCACTCTGGTCACCGGGGAGCTGTTTTTT
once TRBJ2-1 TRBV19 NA CASRHKTFGVESSYNEQFF TGTGCCAGTAGGCACAAGACTTTCGGGGTTGAAAGCTCCTACAATGAGCAGTTCTTC
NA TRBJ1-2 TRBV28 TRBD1 CASSYRGNYTF TGTGCCAGCAGCTACAGGGGGAACTACACCTTC
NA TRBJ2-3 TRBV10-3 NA CAISVGKSTDTQYF TGTGCCATCAGTGTCGGGAAAAGCACAGATACGCAGTATTTT
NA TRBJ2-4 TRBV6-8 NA CASRGDGRKNIQYF TGTGCCAGCAGGGGGGACGGACGCAAAAACATTCAGTACTTC
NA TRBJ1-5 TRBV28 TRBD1 CASSFFGVRRDRELQPQHF TGTGCCAGCAGCTTTTTTGGGGTGAGGAGGGACAGGGAACTACAGCCCCAGCATTTT